The 13 T cell receptor beta chains below were found in one sample sequenced in a study of response to subunit inactivated influenza vaccine. One entry per CDR3 protein, called by TCRdb with MiXCR from the RT-PCR reads. In the table there are 750,000 to 850,000 distinct CDR3 sequences, around 20% of which are singletons. Sequencing was performed on PBMCs from blood, taken about 5 days after vaccination. The source is a man aged 50-59 years who received an inactivated influenza vaccine.

The chain joins TRBV11-2 to TRBJ1-5; 9 nucleotides match TRBD1. Trimming at V came to 2 bases and at J to 4 bases, leaving 15 bases not matched to a gene. CDR1 SGHAT and CDR2 FQNNGV come from the germline V gene. CDR3 size: 19 residues. The DNA for the CDR3 is TGTGCCAGCAGCTTAAATCAGGCGACAGGGGGAACACTAAATCAGCCCCAGCATTTT. Translation: CASSLNQATGGTLNQPQHF.

The chain combines TRBV20-1 with TRBJ2-1, with 11 bases lining up with TRBD2. Trimming at V came to 1 base and at J to 12 bases, leaving 2 bases not matched to a gene. The germline V gene has CDR1 DFQATT and CDR2 SNEGSKA (reference sequence). The length of the CDR3 is 12 residues. CDR3 amino acids: CSARGLAGGQFF. Here the CDR3 DNA reads TGCAGTGCTAGAGGCCTAGCGGGGGGGCAGTTCTTC.

This sequence joins TRBV5-6 and TRBJ2-1; D call uncertain. The length of the CDR3 is 13 residues. Germline lookup yields CDR1 SGHDT and CDR2 YYEEEE. Trimming stripped 3 bases from V and 5 bases from J, with 9 bases between. CDR3 in DNA: TGTGCCAGCAGCTCCGCAATAAACAATGAGCAGTTCTTC. Its protein is CASSSAINNEQFF.

The chain links TRBV7-2 to TRBJ1-1; the D is unclear. The CDR3 runs 14 residues. V was pared by 3 bases and J by 3 bases, with 11 bases between. Germline lookup yields CDR1 SGHTA and CDR2 FQGNSA. CDR3 nucleotides: TGTGCCAGCAGCTTGCAAAGGACCCACACTGAAGCTTTCTTT. This gives the protein CASSLQRTHTEAFF.

The V call is TRBV15, the J call TRBJ2-6, with D unresolved. Trimming took 1 base from V and 0 from J, leaving 10 bases between them. The germline V gene encodes CDR1 LNHNV and CDR2 YYDKDF (reference sequence). The CDR3 has 17 residues. The CDR3 sequence: CATSRVGLLSGANVLTF. The CDR3 nucleotides are TGTGCCACCAGCAGAGTGGGGTTACTCTCTGGGGCCAACGTCCTGACTTTC. Full variable domain (outside the CDR3, taken from reference TRBV15 and TRBJ2-6): DAMVIQNPRYQVTQFGKPVTLSCSQTLNHNVMYWYQQKSSQAPKLLFHYYDKDFNNEADTPDNFQSRRPNTSFCFLDIRSPGLGDTAMYLCATSRVGLLSGANVLTFGAGSRLTVL.

This chain connects TRBV5-5 to TRBJ2-2; D may be TRBD1 (5 bases). The CDR3 extends over 16 amino acids. Trimming removed 7 bases from V and 0 bases from J, with 16 bases in between. CDR1 and CDR2 (germline): SGHKS, YYEKEE (reference sequence). CDR3 bases: TGTGCCAGCCGGCCTTCGTGGACACCGAACACCGGGGAGCTGTTTTTT. Protein product: CASRPSWTPNTGELFF.

The chain carries TRBV4-2 and TRBJ2-3, with 9 bases lining up with TRBD1. Germline assignment: CDR1 LGHNA and CDR2 YNFKEQ. J was trimmed by 2 bases and V by 4 bases; bases with no gene match: 16. CDR3 length: 19 residues. Here the CDR3 DNA reads TGTGCCAGCAGCCCCAGCCTTAACAGGGGGCTCCCCTACACAGATACGCAGTATTTT. This sequence encodes CASSPSLNRGLPYTDTQYF.

The rearrangement links TRBV20-1 to TRBJ1-2; possibly TRBD1 for D (5 bases). Between the trimmed V and J ends, which lost 4 bases and 1 base, there was a span of 10 bases. Looked up from germline, CDR1 is DFQATT and CDR2 is SNEGSKA (reference sequence). CDR3 size: 13 residues. The CDR3 DNA reads as TGCAGTGCTAAGGACACCGTTAACTATGGCTACACCTTC. It codes for CSAKDTVNYGYTF.

This clonotype was counted ten times or more. The V call is TRBV12-3 or TRBV12-4, the J call TRBJ2-3; D not resolved. V lost 3 bases to trimming and J lost 1 base, with 8 bases between them. CDR3 length: 14 residues. CDR3 in amino acids: CASSFETGTDTQYF. The CDR3 nucleotides are TGTGCCAGCAGTTTTGAGACCGGCACAGATACGCAGTATTTT.

This clonotype was detected ten times or more. CDR3 amino acids: CASSLSPSAGVPGNEQFF. CDR3 in DNA: TGTGCCAGCAGTTTGAGCCCTTCAGCGGGGGTTCCCGGGAATGAGCAGTTCTTC. This chain connects TRBV6-2 or TRBV6-3 to TRBJ2-1; 8 bases align to TRBD2. The CDR3 sequence is 18 residues long. The junction had 18 bases not matched to a gene; V was cut back by 4 bases and J by 7 bases. Germline V CDR1 and CDR2: MNHEY, SVGEGT.

The rearrangement links TRBV12-3 or TRBV12-4 to TRBJ2-7; TRBD1 is a possible D gene (5 bases). V lost 4 bases, J lost 6 bases, and 13 bases lay in between. The CDR3 is 13 amino acids. CDR3 loop: CASSWARDAEQYF. The CDR3 nucleotides read TGTGCCAGCAGTTGGGCCAGGGATGCCGAGCAGTACTTC.

This clonotype was detected only a few times. The chain recombines TRBV29-1 with TRBJ2-1, with D possibly matching TRBD2 (5 bases). Germline lookup yields CDR1 SQVTM and CDR2 ANQGSEA. Deletions cut 5 bases from V and 7 bases from J, with 12 bases between. The CDR3 is 12 residues long. The CDR3 reads CSVLAYENEQFF. In DNA, the CDR3 is TGCAGCGTTTTAGCGTACGAAAATGAGCAGTTCTTC.

This clonotype appeared a single time. This rearrangement joins TRBV5-1 to TRBJ1-4; TRBD1 aligns across 8 bases. Germline CDR1 and CDR2: SGHRS and YFSETQ. The CDR3 totals 15 residues. The ends lost 1 base at V and 8 bases at J; junction bases unmatched: 7. The CDR3: CASSLLGQGSEKLFF. CDR3 bases: TGCGCCAGCAGCTTGCTCGGACAGGGATCCGAAAAACTGTTTTTT. The full variable domain, in which reference TRBV5-1 and TRBJ1-4 provide the parts outside the CDR3, is KAGVTQTPRYLIKTRGQQVTLSCSPISGHRSVSWYQQTPGQGLQFLFEYFSETQRNKGNFPGRFSGRQFSNSRSEMNVSTLELGDSALYLCASSLLGQGSEKLFFGSGTQLSVL.